This T cell receptor (beta chain) was captured by sequencing in a study of cytomegalovirus exposure and HLA in healthy donors. Whole-study findings and limits: It was reportedly the case that the classifier diagnosed cytomegalovirus status with high specificity and sensitivity. Across donors, most TCRs were seen rarely, yet some public ones were widespread. It was 160 or so TCR beta chains that were listed as cytomegalovirus-associated. Subsequent analysis revealed that first-cohort TCR clusters tended to co-occur in the 120 or so validation repertoires.

Sequencing was performed with immunoSEQ multiplex PCR; in TCRdb, only in-frame clones are kept and a portion is missing. The repertoire consists of about 120,000 clones, with about 87% occurring once and the leading ten covering less than 2%. CDR3 size: 15 residues. Germline V gene data show CDR1 as SGDLS and CDR2 as YYNGEE. The J segment lost 6 bases and the V segment lost 4 bases, leaving 10 bases of the junction unmatched. About this clone itself: The target antigen is unknown.

Sequenced material: PBMCs. The sequence came from a woman aged 18-30 years in good health and CMV-seronegative. J is TRBJ2-7 and V is TRBV9; 10 bases align to TRBD2. The CDR3 DNA sequence: TGTGCCAGCAGCCCCTTCGCTAGCGGGAGTCGCGAGCAGTACTTC. Residues: CASSPFASGSREQYF.